The entry below describes one TCR beta chain. Germline V gene data show CDR1 as SGHTA and CDR2 as FQGNSA. Trimming removed 3 bases from V and 2 bases from J; junction bases left unmatched: 0. The CDR3 is 13 residues long. These data are taken from a study of cytomegalovirus exposure and HLA in healthy donors. The PCR was carried out with 60 Vbeta primers and 13 Jbeta primers. Sequencing was performed with immunoSEQ multiplex PCR; in TCRdb, only in-frame clones are kept and a portion is missing. The sample shows roughly 120,000 clones, and 2% to 2.5% sits with its ten largest clones. The chain is built from TRBV7-2 and TRBJ2-7; 8 bases are shared with TRBD2. The TCR sequence derives from a man aged 35 to 55 in good health and CMV-seronegative. Sequenced material: PBMCs. The CDR3 protein is CASSFGGAYEQYF. CDR3 DNA sequence: TGTGCCAGCAGCTTCGGGGGGGCCTACGAGCAGTACTTC. Looking up the rest from reference TRBV7-2 and TRBJ2-7 gives the full variable domain: GAGVSQSPSNKVTEKGKDVELRCDPISGHTALYWYRQSLGQGLEFLIYFQGNSAPDKSGLPSDRFSAERTGGSVSTLTIQRTQQEDSAVYLCASSFGGAYEQYFGPGTRLTVT.